This T cell receptor (beta chain) is from a study of cytomegalovirus exposure and HLA in healthy donors. The CDR3 spans 12 residues. Germline values: CDR1 LNHDA, CDR2 SQIVND (reference sequence). V lost 5 bases and J lost 6, with 10 bases in between. This PCR relied on a set of 60 Vbeta primers and 13 Jbeta primers. The method was immunoSEQ multiplex PCR; TCRdb's version includes in-frame clones alone and lacks a portion of them. This table has a few hundred thousand clones, 82% appearing once. This clone was counted a single time. The rearrangement uses TRBV19 and TRBJ1-1, with a weak D call TRBD1 (5 bases). This clonotype was obtained from a middle-aged woman in good health and CMV-seronegative. The sample taken for sequencing was PBMCs. The CDR3 bases are TGTGCCAGTAGTGACCAGGGATCTGAAGCTTTCTTT. Its protein is CASSDQGSEAFF.